The 23 T cell receptor beta chains below all came from one sample that was sequenced in a study of blood T cell repertoires in COVID-19. Method: immunoSEQ multiplex PCR; TCRdb's copy keeps in-frame clones and lacks some. Of around 97,000 clones listed, nearly 90% are singletons. Sequencing was done on a sample of peripheral blood. These receptor sequences come from a man aged 45-60 years in a cohort sampled during active COVID-19.

This clone showed up just once. This chain connects TRBV12-3 or TRBV12-4 to TRBJ2-5, with 7 bases identical to TRBD1. The CDR3 runs 13 residues. V lost 3 bases to trimming and J lost 6 bases; unmatched junction nucleotides: 4. CDR3 amino acids: CASSLRGRKTQYF. The CDR3 nucleotides read TGTGCCAGCAGTTTGAGGGGGCGGAAGACCCAGTACTTC.

This chain uses TRBV19 with TRBJ1-1, with TRBD1 matching 7 bases. The CDR3 runs 14 residues. Germline CDR1 and CDR2: LNHDA and SQIVND (reference sequence). Trimming removed 7 bases from V and 2 bases from J; junction bases left unmatched: 7. This chain's CDR3 is CASNAGQRNTEAFF. DNA for the CDR3: TGTGCCAGTAACGCGGGACAGCGAAACACTGAAGCTTTCTTT.

The genes are TRBV7-6 and TRBJ1-4; maybe TRBD1 (6 bases). V lost 5 bases, J lost 3 bases, and 16 bases lay in between. CDR1 is SGHVS and CDR2 is FNYEAQ in the germline V gene. This CDR3 spans 16 amino acids. Here the CDR3 DNA reads TGTGCCAGCAGCCCAACCATCGGGACACCTAATGAAAAACTGTTTTTT. Translated, it gives CASSPTIGTPNEKLFF.

This chain connects TRBV24-1 to TRBJ2-7; 10 nucleotides match TRBD2. CDR3 length: 17 residues. Germline V gene lookup returns CDR1 KGHDR and CDR2 SFDVKD. After removal of 1 base from V and 3 bases from J, the junction contained 8 bases not matched to a gene. The CDR3 protein is CATSDFSGSSGGYEQYF. CDR3 nucleotides: TGTGCCACCAGTGATTTCTCCGGGTCTAGCGGGGGCTACGAGCAGTACTTC.

This rearrangement joins TRBV5-4 to TRBJ2-2, with TRBD2 matching 7 bases. V was pared by 9 bases and J by 4 bases, with 6 bases of the junction left unmatched. The CDR3 runs to 13 residues. The germline V gene has CDR1 SGHNT and CDR2 YYREEE (reference sequence). The CDR3 spells CATERGGTGELFF. CDR3 bases: TGTGCCACGGAGCGCGGGGGCACCGGGGAGCTGTTTTTT.

The chain recombines TRBV14 with TRBJ2-1; weak D call: TRBD1 (6 bases). The CDR3 contains 15 residues. Per the germline V gene, CDR1 is SGHDN and CDR2 is FVKESK. Trimming removed 5 bases from V and 0 bases from J, with 11 bases in between. CDR3 DNA: TGTGCCAGCAGCTCGGGACACCGCTCCTACAATGAGCAGTTCTTC. Translating it yields CASSSGHRSYNEQFF.

The chain carries TRBV7-8 and TRBJ2-2, with 10 bases aligning to TRBD1. The CDR3 is 15 amino acids. V lost 5 bases and J lost 6; bases outside the gene matches: 6. CDR1 and CDR2 from the germline V gene are SGHVS and FQNEAQ. The DNA for the CDR3 is TGTGCCAGCAGCCCGCGCGACAGGGGGCCCGGGGAGCTGTTTTTT. Translation: CASSPRDRGPGELFF.

This chain links TRBV14 with TRBJ2-1; D is unclear. The CDR3 has 17 amino acids. Germline CDR1 and CDR2: SGHDN and FVKESK. Trimming stripped 6 bases from V and 0 bases from J, with 18 bases between. This chain's CDR3 is CASSRSDGLSSYNEQFF. CDR3 bases: TGTGCCAGCAGTCGGAGCGACGGCCTGAGCTCCTACAATGAGCAGTTCTTC.

This clone was counted only a few times. J is TRBJ1-1 and V is TRBV11-3, with a tentative D call TRBD1 (6 bases). V lost 1 base and J 11 bases, leaving 14 bases between the germline ends. This CDR3 contains 13 residues. Germline assignment: CDR1 SGHNT and CDR2 YENEEA. The CDR3 protein is CASSLARGGMAFF. In nucleotides, the CDR3 is TGTGCCAGCAGCTTAGCTCGAGGGGGAATGGCTTTCTTT.

The V and J genes are TRBV28 and TRBJ1-2, with 10 bases fitting TRBD1. Per germline, CDR1 MDHEN and CDR2 SYDVKM. This CDR3 region has 14 residues. Trimming took 6 bases from V and 4 from J; bases not matched to a gene: 5. Written as DNA, the CDR3 is TGTGCCAGCAGGACAGGGGGCGCAGGCTATGGCTACACCTTC. This gives the protein CASRTGGAGYGYTF.

This chain links TRBV6-5 with TRBJ2-1; TRBD1 might be the D (6 bases). Between the trimmed V and J ends, which lost 7 bases and 6 bases, there was a span of 19 bases. The CDR3 is made up of 15 amino acids. Germline lookup yields CDR1 MNHEY and CDR2 SVGAGI. The CDR3 here is CASTLHPQGINEQFF. In DNA form, the CDR3 reads TGTGCCAGCACCCTTCATCCACAGGGCATCAATGAGCAGTTCTTC.

The gene calls are TRBV4-2 and TRBJ1-4, with 10 bases matching TRBD1. V lost 0 bases to trimming and J lost 3 bases; unmatched junction nucleotides: 4. Germline V lookup: CDR1 LGHNA, CDR2 YNFKEQ. This CDR3 has 17 residues. This CDR3 reads CASSQEGTGASNEKLFF. For the CDR3, the DNA is TGTGCCAGCAGCCAAGAAGGGACAGGGGCCTCTAATGAAAAACTGTTTTTT.

The chain has TRBV6-5 and TRBJ1-1; 7 bases match TRBD1. The CDR3 has 14 amino acids. Germline loops: CDR1 MNHEY, CDR2 SVGAGI. The J segment lost 11 bases and the V segment lost 5 bases, leaving 14 bases of the junction unmatched. In nucleotides, the CDR3 is TGTGCCAGCAGTCCGACCGACAGGGCCCTAAGGGCTTTCTTT. This sequence encodes CASSPTDRALRAFF.

The V and J genes are TRBV19 and TRBJ1-4; 11 positions agree with TRBD1. The CDR3 has 17 residues. The germline V gene encodes CDR1 LNHDA and CDR2 SQIVND (reference sequence). The J segment lost 3 bases and the V segment lost 4 bases, leaving 7 bases of the junction unmatched. For the CDR3, the DNA is TGTGCCAGTAGTACCAGGGACAGGGGGTTAGCTAATGAAAAACTGTTTTTT. It yields the protein CASSTRDRGLANEKLFF.

V gene TRBV5-5 combines with J gene TRBJ1-2; weak D call: TRBD1 (5 bases). Per germline, CDR1 SGHKS and CDR2 YYEKEE (reference sequence). Trimming cost V 0 bases and J 3 bases, with 12 bases left between them. The CDR3 length is 15 residues. The CDR3 bases are TGTGCCAGCAGCTTGGGGGGCGACGGGTACTATGGCTACACCTTC. This gives the protein CASSLGGDGYYGYTF. Combining the CDR3 with reference TRBV5-5 and TRBJ1-2 gives the whole variable domain DAGVTQSPTHLIKTRGQQVTLRCSPISGHKSVSWYQQVLGQGPQFIFQYYEKEERGRGNFPDRFSARQFPNYSSELNVNALLLGDSALYLCASSLGGDGYYGYTFGSGTRLTVV.

CDR3 amino acids: CASSELRTGRSYEQYF. CDR3 DNA sequence: TGTGCCAGCAGTGAATTACGGACAGGTAGAAGCTACGAGCAGTACTTC. This chain uses TRBV6-1 with TRBJ2-7; 7 bases fit TRBD1. CDR1 is MNHNS and CDR2 is SASEGT in the germline V gene. The CDR3 runs to 16 residues. The V segment lost 2 bases and the J segment 3 bases; nucleotides outside the gene matches: 10.

This rearrangement joins TRBV10-1 to TRBJ1-1; a weak D match, TRBD1 (6 bases). This CDR3 is built from 13 residues. From germline, CDR1 is WNHNN and CDR2 SYGVQD (reference sequence). Trimming removed 10 bases at V and 4 bases at J, with 16 bases between. CDR3 amino acids: CATRRGVGTEAFF. CDR3 coding DNA: TGCGCCACACGCAGGGGAGTAGGCACTGAAGCTTTCTTT.

The rearrangement links TRBV10-3 to TRBJ1-1; 8 positions agree with TRBD1. Germline CDR1 is ENHRY and CDR2 is SYGVKD. With 4 bases clipped from V and 10 bases from J, the junction kept 11 bases outside the gene matches. The CDR3 has 14 residues. Here the CDR3 DNA reads TGTGCCATCAGTGGGACAGGGATCGGTTTCTCAGCTTTCTTT. Encoded protein: CAISGTGIGFSAFF.

The V and J genes are TRBV27 and TRBJ2-3, with TRBD2 matching over 7 bases. The junction had 11 bases not matched to a gene; V was cut back by 3 bases and J by 2 bases. Per the germline V gene, CDR1 is MNHEY and CDR2 is SMNVEV (reference sequence). The CDR3 runs to 17 residues. DNA for the CDR3: TGTGCCAGCAGTTTGGGTCAGCGGGGTGACCCCACAGATACGCAGTATTTT. This sequence encodes CASSLGQRGDPTDTQYF.

The chain links TRBV6-4 to TRBJ1-2; D may be TRBD1 (6 bases). V was cut by 6 bases and J by 8 bases, with 16 bases left in between. Germline CDR1 is MRHNA and CDR2 is SNTAGT. The CDR3 has 13 amino acids. CDR3 bases: TGTGCCAGCAGGATGGCGGGGGCATGGGGCTACACCTTC. It encodes CASRMAGAWGYTF.

V gene TRBV5-1 combines with J gene TRBJ1-2, with D perhaps TRBD1 (5 bases). Between the trimmed V and J ends, which lost 2 bases and 6 bases, there was a span of 14 bases. CDR3 size: 14 residues. Germline values: CDR1 SGHRS, CDR2 YFSETQ. The CDR3 bases are TGCGCCAGCAGCTTCCAGGGCCCAGGGAATGGCTACACCTTC. It codes for CASSFQGPGNGYTF.

This clone appeared a few times. The chain uses TRBV13 and TRBJ2-2; D remains ambiguous. CDR1 PRHDT and CDR2 FYEKMQ come from the germline V gene (reference sequence). The length of the CDR3 is 14 residues. V was cut by 2 bases and J by 5 bases, with 9 bases left in between. CDR3 nucleotides: TGTGCCAGCAGCTTACGGTTAAGAACCGGGGAGCTGTTTTTT. This translates into CASSLRLRTGELFF.

The V gene is TRBV9, the J gene TRBJ1-5; 7 bases are a match to TRBD1. V was pared by 5 bases and J by 0 bases, with 5 bases of the junction left unmatched. The CDR3 is 15 residues long. Germline V gene sequence: CDR1 SGDLS, CDR2 YYNGEE. CDR3 region: CASSATGVSNQPQHF. CDR3 coding DNA: TGTGCCAGCAGTGCCACAGGGGTTAGCAATCAGCCCCAGCATTTT.